Listed here is a single T cell receptor (beta chain). As yet, its antigen is unknown. This record belongs to a study of PD-L1 blockade in urothelial cancer. Sequencing was performed with immunoSEQ multiplex PCR; in TCRdb, only in-frame clones are kept and a portion is missing. The table has roughly 56,000 clones, roughly four fifths seen once. Study-level results: By 3 weeks, tumor-associated blood clones had expanded more in durable-benefit patients.

Germline trimming cut 1 base from V and 5 bases from J; bases unmatched to any gene: 7. CDR3 length: 16 amino acids. Germline CDR1 is SGHNT and CDR2 is YYREEE (reference sequence). This material consisted of PBMCs, taken around atezolizumab (anti-PD-L1) treatment. This sequence was found in a man aged 65 to 85 with urothelial cancer. The chain is built from TRBV5-4 and TRBJ2-2; 8 nucleotides agree with TRBD2. In DNA form, the CDR3 reads TGTGCCAGCAGCTTGTGGGCGGGAGGAAGGACCGGGGAGCTGTTTTTT. This sequence encodes CASSLWAGGRTGELFF.